Listed below are T cell receptor beta chains from one sample, sequenced in a study of blood T cell repertoires in COVID-19. Profiling relied on immunoSEQ multiplex PCR, and the TCRdb table lists in-frame clones only, not all of them. The repertoire includes a few hundred thousand clones, roughly four fifths of them detected once, and about 5% sits in the top ten. What was sequenced was PBMCs or T cells enriched from blood (not recorded which). These receptors all come from a woman between 50 and 59 years old who had recovered from COVID-19. CDR3s include the opening cysteine and the closing phenylalanine or tryptophan. D genes are given only for firm matches. Size values are once, few and many counts, or a class for expanded clones, and some rows have none.

>TRBJ1-2|TRBV11-2|-|-
TGTGCCAGCAGCCTACACGGGGGGAATGGCTACACCTTC
CASSLHGGNGYTF
>TRBJ1-4|TRBV21-1|-|-
TGTGCCAGCAGCAAAGGGGGGCAGGCGGCAACTAATGAAAAACTGTTTTTT
CASSKGGQAATNEKLFF
>TRBJ1-6|TRBV19|TRBD1|-
TGTGCCAGTAGTCCCCTTGGAGGGGGCGCCGATTCACCCCTCCACTTT
CASSPLGGGADSPLHF
>TRBJ2-7|TRBV7-9|TRBD2|-
TGTGCCAGCAGCTTAGCATTAGCGGGGTACTACGAGCAGTACTTC
CASSLALAGYYEQYF
>TRBJ1-1|TRBV6-5|-|-
TGTGCCAGCAGTCAGCGACAGGCGAACACTGAAGCTTTCTTT
CASSQRQANTEAFF
>TRBJ1-6|TRBV5-4|-|-
TGTGCCAGCAGCCCCGGGACACTTGATAATTCACCCCTCCACTTT
CASSPGTLDNSPLHF
>TRBJ1-1|TRBV18|-|-
TGTGCCAGCTCACCTACTCCGAGCACTGAAGCTTTCTTT
CASSPTPSTEAFF
>TRBJ1-2|TRBV11-3|-|-
TGTGCCAGCAGCTCGCCCGGGAGGGGAAGGGATGGCTACACCTTC
CASSSPGRGRDGYTF
>TRBJ1-2|TRBV30|-|once
TGTGCCTGGAGTGTACGAAGGGGGAACTATGGCTACACCTTC
CAWSVRRGNYGYTF
>TRBJ1-4|TRBV5-1|-|-
TGCGCCAGCACCCTGGGGCTAAGATCGGCTGTTGAAAAACTGTTTTTT
CASTLGLRSAVEKLFF
>TRBJ2-3|TRBV19|TRBD2|-
TGTGCCAGTAGTATTGCTGCGGGGGGTAACACAGATACGCAGTATTTT
CASSIAAGGNTDTQYF
>TRBJ1-2|TRBV3-1/TRBV3-2|-|-
TGTGCCAGCAGCCCGAGCTTCAGGGCTAACTATGGCTACACCTTC
CASSPSFRANYGYTF
>TRBJ1-5|TRBV30|-|-
TGTGCCTGGGACGGCGGGGTTGGCAATCAGCCCCAGCATTTT
CAWDGGVGNQPQHF
>TRBJ1-1|TRBV12-5|-|-
TGTGCTAGTGGTTTCGGGTTAATGAACACTGAAGCTTTCTTT
CASGFGLMNTEAFF
>TRBJ2-5|TRBV4-2|-|-
TGTGCCAGCAGCCAAGATGGGTCCAGGGGAGGGGAGACCCAGTACTTC
CASSQDGSRGGETQYF
>TRBJ2-4|TRBV30|-|-
TGTGCCGGGGGGGCGGGACAGAATCTAGCCAAAAACATTCAGTACTTC
CAGGAGQNLAKNIQYF
>TRBJ1-1|TRBV7-8|-|few
TGTGCCAGCAGCCTATACACAGGGAACACTGAAGCTTTCTTT
CASSLYTGNTEAFF
>TRBJ2-4|TRBV13|TRBD1|-
TGTGCCAGCAGCGAAACACAGGGGGCATGGAACATTCAGTACTTC
CASSETQGAWNIQYF
>TRBJ1-1|TRBV19|TRBD1|-
TGTGCCAGTAGTGTCCCGGGACAGGGGACTGAAGCTTTCTTT
CASSVPGQGTEAFF
>TRBJ1-2|TRBV4-1|-|few
TGCGCCAGCAGCCAAGAAACGGGGTTTCCCAACTATGGCTACACCTTC
CASSQETGFPNYGYTF
>TRBJ1-6|TRBV3-1/TRBV3-2|-|-
TGTGCCAGCAGCCAAGGACAGGATAATTCACCCCTCCACTTT
CASSQGQDNSPLHF
>TRBJ2-2|TRBV10-3|TRBD1|-
TGTGCCATCAGTGAGTCGCAGACAGGGATAAACACCGGGGAGCTGTTTTTT
CAISESQTGINTGELFF
>TRBJ2-7|TRBV19|TRBD2|-
TGTGCCAGTAGAGACGGGACTAGCGGTAACGAGCAGTACTTC
CASRDGTSGNEQYF
>TRBJ1-2|TRBV7-2|-|-
TGTGCCAGCAGCAGGGAGAATCATAACTATGGCTACACCTTC
CASSRENHNYGYTF
>TRBJ1-2|TRBV5-4|TRBD1|-
TGTGCCAGCAGCTTGTACAGGGGAATGGAACCCCCTAACTATGGCTACACCTTC
CASSLYRGMEPPNYGYTF
>TRBJ2-4|TRBV4-1|-|-
TGCGCCAGCAGCCAAGAGGCCGGCAGGATAAAAAACATTCAGTACTTC
CASSQEAGRIKNIQYF
>TRBJ2-4|TRBV19|-|-
TGTGCCAGTAGTATGGGCCGGATTCAGTACTTC
CASSMGRIQYF
>TRBJ1-1|TRBV2|-|-
TGTGCCAGCAGTGAACAGGGTAAGCTTTCTGAAGCTTTCTTT
CASSEQGKLSEAFF
>TRBJ2-2|TRBV5-1|-|few
TGCGCCAGCAGCTTGGCAGGGACCGGGGAGCTGTTTTTT
CASSLAGTGELFF
>TRBJ1-6|TRBV7-8|TRBD1|-
TGTGCCAGCAGCCGAAGACTTATGGGGACAGGGACACCCTTGGCCGGATCACCCCTCCACTTT
CASSRRLMGTGTPLAGSPLHF
>TRBJ2-5|TRBV5-1|-|few
TGCGCCAGCAGTGAAGCGCTAGGAGGAGAGACCCAGTACTTC
CASSEALGGETQYF